These 27 T cell receptor beta chains came from one sample sequenced in a study of blood T cell repertoires in COVID-19. Sequencing used immunoSEQ multiplex PCR; TCRdb keeps in-frame clones, though not all of them. The sample includes 75,000 to 95,000 clones, approximately 85% seen only once; the top ten take roughly 27%. The material sequenced was peripheral blood. The receptors were sampled from a human donor in a cohort sampled during active COVID-19.

The genes are TRBV7-6 and TRBJ2-2; 8 bases are a match to TRBD1. J gave up 6 bases and V 2 bases, and 5 bases lay outside the gene matches. The CDR3 covers 15 residues. Germline assignment: CDR1 SGHVS and CDR2 FNYEAQ. CDR3 loop: CASSLLQGGPGELFF. DNA of the CDR3: TGTGCCAGCAGCTTATTACAGGGGGGACCCGGGGAGCTGTTTTTT.

V and J are TRBV5-4 and TRBJ1-2, with 9 bases fitting TRBD1. Germline V gene sequence: CDR1 SGHNT, CDR2 YYREEE (reference sequence). There are 13 residues in the CDR3. The junction had 3 bases not matched to a gene; V was cut back by 5 bases and J by 4 bases. The CDR3 is CASRETGGYGYTF. Written as DNA, the CDR3 is TGTGCCAGCAGAGAGACAGGGGGCTATGGCTACACCTTC.

The rearrangement joins TRBV28 to TRBJ2-7; D is possibly TRBD2 (6 bases). V lost 3 bases to trimming and J lost 6 bases, with 15 bases between them. Germline loops: CDR1 MDHEN, CDR2 SYDVKM. The CDR3 length is 14 residues. The CDR3 is CASSFVREAVEQYF. The CDR3 DNA reads TGTGCCAGCAGTTTCGTCAGGGAGGCGGTCGAGCAGTACTTC.

DNA for the CDR3: TGTGCCAGCAATGGGGGGGGCCATCAGACCCAGTACTTC. Translating it yields CASNGGGHQTQYF. This chain connects TRBV28 to TRBJ2-5; D is possibly TRBD2 (7 bases). V gave up 7 bases and J gave up 6 bases, with 15 bases separating them. The CDR3 loop spans 13 amino acids. CDR1 is MDHEN and CDR2 is SYDVKM in the germline V gene.

The rearrangement links TRBV7-9 to TRBJ1-3; D perhaps matches TRBD1 (5 bases). CDR3 length equals 14 residues. Trimming took 5 bases from V and 1 from J, leaving 9 bases between them. Per the germline V gene, CDR1 is SEHNR and CDR2 is FQNEAQ (reference sequence). The CDR3 sequence: CASSGGESGNTIYF. CDR3 bases: TGTGCCAGCAGCGGGGGGGAGTCTGGAAACACCATATATTTT.

The V call is TRBV3-1 (or the pseudogene TRBV3-2), the J call TRBJ2-7, with no clear D. Germline lookup yields CDR1 LGHDT and CDR2 YNNKEL (reference sequence). CDR3 length: 14 amino acids. V was trimmed by 0 bases and J by 1 base, leaving 7 bases between them. CDR3 coding DNA: TGTGCCAGCAGCCAAGATCAGGTTTCCTACGAGCAGTACTTC. Translated: CASSQDQVSYEQYF.

The chain recombines TRBV7-3 with TRBJ1-2; TRBD1 agrees at 7 bases. This CDR3 contains 15 residues. Germline lookup yields CDR1 SGHTA and CDR2 FQGTGA. V lost 5 bases and J lost 4; bases outside the gene matches: 10. The CDR3 DNA sequence: TGTGCCAGCAGCCCGGTGGTAGGGGGCACCTATGGCTACACCTTC. This translates into CASSPVVGGTYGYTF.

This chain uses TRBV3-1 (or the pseudogene TRBV3-2) with TRBJ2-5, with 7 bases that match TRBD2. V dropped 0 bases and J dropped 5; count of bases not matched to a gene: 6. In germline, CDR1 is LGHDT, CDR2 YNNKEL (reference sequence). The CDR3 is made up of 15 amino acids. Written as DNA, the CDR3 is TGTGCCAGCAGCCAAGAGGGCGGGGGATGGGAGACCCAGTACTTC. This sequence encodes CASSQEGGGWETQYF.

This chain uses TRBV7-8 with TRBJ2-3; 13 bases match TRBD2. Trimming at V came to 1 base and at J to 3 bases, leaving 4 bases not matched to a gene. The germline V gene has CDR1 SGHVS and CDR2 FQNEAQ. The CDR3 has 17 amino acids. The CDR3 loop reads CASSLGRLAGGTDTQYF. CDR3 sequence (DNA): TGTGCCAGCAGCTTAGGTCGACTAGCGGGGGGTACAGATACGCAGTATTTT.

The genes are TRBV11-2 and TRBJ2-1, with 8 bases fitting TRBD2. V shed 5 bases, J shed 3 bases, and the junction held 6 bases outside the gene matches. Germline CDR1 SGHAT, CDR2 FQNNGV. The CDR3 has 15 residues. The CDR3 sequence is CASSRHGGVYNEQFF. The CDR3 DNA reads as TGTGCCAGCAGCCGACACGGGGGGGTCTACAATGAGCAGTTCTTC. Together with reference TRBV11-2 and TRBJ2-1, the CDR3 gives the full variable domain: EAGVAQSPRYKIIEKRQSVAFWCNPISGHATLYWYQQILGQGPKLLIQFQNNGVVDDSQLPKDRFSAERLKGVDSTLKIQPAKLEDSAVYLCASSRHGGVYNEQFFGPGTRLTVL.

This sequence joins TRBV7-2 and TRBJ2-1; D might be TRBD1 (6 bases). CDR3 length: 15 amino acids. Germline V gene data show CDR1 as SGHTA and CDR2 as FQGNSA. The V and J ends lost 2 bases and 3 bases respectively, with 11 bases between them. CDR3 bases: TGTGCCAGCAGCTTAAGGGGGACAAACTACAATGAGCAGTTCTTC. This sequence encodes CASSLRGTNYNEQFF.

The CDR3 loop is CASSIGYRGFTDTQYF. The CDR3 DNA reads TGTGCCAGTAGTATAGGGTACAGGGGATTTACAGATACGCAGTATTTT. This chain joins TRBV19 and TRBJ2-3, with TRBD1 identical over 7 bases. The CDR3 runs to 16 residues. Per the germline V gene, CDR1 is LNHDA and CDR2 is SQIVND (reference sequence). J lost 3 bases, V lost 1 base, and 7 bases had no gene match.

In this sample, this clone turned up once. This chain links TRBV2 with TRBJ1-4; D may be TRBD1 (5 bases). Germline V lookup: CDR1 SNHLY, CDR2 FYNNEI. Between the trimmed V and J ends, which lost 1 base and 6 bases, there was a span of 9 bases. This CDR3 comprises 14 residues. The CDR3 is CASSEGRGDEKLFF. For the CDR3, the DNA is TGTGCCAGCAGTGAAGGGCGGGGGGATGAAAAACTGTTTTTT.

The chain combines TRBV7-3 with TRBJ2-1, with 7 bases lining up with TRBD2. CDR1 and CDR2 (germline): SGHTA, FQGTGA. This CDR3 spans 14 amino acids. V trimming: 6 bases; J trimming: 4 bases; junction bases outside the gene matches: 6. CDR3 sequence (DNA): TGTGCCAGCAGTCTAAGCGGGGAGTACAATGAGCAGTTCTTC. Protein sequence: CASSLSGEYNEQFF. Combining the CDR3 with reference TRBV7-3 and TRBJ2-1 gives the whole variable domain GAGVSQTPSNKVTEKGKYVELRCDPISGHTALYWYRQSLGQGPEFLIYFQGTGAADDSGLPNDRFFAVRPEGSVSTLKIQRTERGDSAVYLCASSLSGEYNEQFFGPGTRLTVL.

The chain recombines TRBV27 with TRBJ2-7; 8 positions agree with TRBD2. The CDR3 totals 17 residues. V shed 3 bases, J shed 1 base, and the junction held 11 bases outside the gene matches. Germline CDR1 and CDR2: MNHEY and SMNVEV (reference sequence). CDR3 DNA sequence: TGTGCCAGCAGTTTTCGGGGGGGGGCAACCGTATCCTACGAGCAGTACTTC. Its translation: CASSFRGGATVSYEQYF.

This sequence joins TRBV6-6 and TRBJ2-3, with 7 bases identical to TRBD2. The J segment lost 6 bases and the V segment lost 2 bases, leaving 2 bases of the junction unmatched. In germline, CDR1 is MNHNY, CDR2 SVGAGI (reference sequence). The CDR3 sequence is 13 residues long. The CDR3 here is CASSYHGGDTQYF. DNA for the CDR3: TGTGCCAGCAGTTACCACGGGGGGGATACGCAGTATTTT.

V and J are TRBV28 and TRBJ1-2; D is perhaps TRBD1 (5 bases). The germline V gene has CDR1 MDHEN and CDR2 SYDVKM. This CDR3 region has 13 residues. Trimming left V 3 bases short and J 4 bases short, with 9 bases between. CDR3: CASSLSRGYGYTF. For the CDR3, the DNA is TGTGCCAGCAGTTTGAGTAGGGGCTATGGCTACACCTTC.

This clone was observed a few times. The chain has TRBV27 and TRBJ1-1; possible D gene TRBD1, 5 bases. In germline, CDR1 is MNHEY, CDR2 SMNVEV (reference sequence). This CDR3 contains 13 residues. Deletions cut 3 bases from V and 1 base from J, with 6 bases between. In DNA form, the CDR3 reads TGTGCCAGCAGTTTTACAGGGAACACTGAAGCTTTCTTT. It translates to CASSFTGNTEAFF.

The gene calls are TRBV5-5 and TRBJ1-2; no definite D call. Germline V CDR1 and CDR2: SGHKS, YYEKEE (reference sequence). This CDR3 spans 12 amino acids. The V and J ends lost 0 bases and 6 bases respectively, with 6 bases between them. CDR3 DNA sequence: TGTGCCAGCAGCTTGGCACTGGATGGCTACACCTTC. It yields the protein CASSLALDGYTF.

This chain links TRBV5-4 with TRBJ2-7; D possibly corresponds to TRBD2 (6 bases). The CDR3 extends over 14 amino acids. Germline CDR1 and CDR2: SGHNT and YYREEE (reference sequence). V was trimmed by 3 bases and J by 2 bases, leaving 12 bases between them. CDR3 nucleotides: TGTGCCAGCAGCTCGGACTACGGTACCTACGAGCAGTACTTC. Translated, it gives CASSSDYGTYEQYF.

V is TRBV19 and J is TRBJ2-3, with D possibly matching TRBD1 (6 bases). V gave up 8 bases and J gave up 5 bases, with 14 bases separating them. Germline V gene sequence: CDR1 LNHDA, CDR2 SQIVND (reference sequence). The CDR3 sequence is 13 residues long. For the CDR3, the DNA is TGTGCCAGTTCGAAGTTACAGGGAGATACGCAGTATTTT. The encoded protein is CASSKLQGDTQYF.

The chain uses TRBV9 and TRBJ1-2; 7 nucleotides line up with TRBD1. Trimming at V came to 0 bases and at J to 7 bases, leaving 3 bases not matched to a gene. The germline gives CDR1 SGDLS, CDR2 YYNGEE. There are 13 residues in the CDR3. DNA of the CDR3: TGTGCCAGCAGCGTAGAACAGGGGTTTGGCTACACCTTC. Translation gives CASSVEQGFGYTF.

The chain employs TRBV5-1 and TRBJ2-1; a weak D match, TRBD1 (6 bases). V was trimmed by 4 bases and J by 7 bases, leaving 9 bases between them. The CDR3 length is 12 residues. CDR1 and CDR2 from the germline V gene are SGHRS and YFSETQ. The DNA of the CDR3 is TGCGCCAGCAGCCGCAGGGGAAATGAGCAGTTCTTC. As protein: CASSRRGNEQFF.

This chain connects TRBV5-1 to TRBJ2-7; D is uncertain. V shed 0 bases and J shed 5 bases, with 15 bases lying between them. The CDR3 extends over 15 amino acids. CDR1 is SGHRS, CDR2 YFSETQ, per germline. CDR3 sequence (DNA): TGCGCCAGCAGCTTGGGAGGCACCGGAAGGCACGAGCAGTACTTC. It is translated as CASSLGGTGRHEQYF. Based on the CDR3 plus reference TRBV5-1 and TRBJ2-7, the full variable domain is KAGVTQTPRYLIKTRGQQVTLSCSPISGHRSVSWYQQTPGQGLQFLFEYFSETQRNKGNFPGRFSGRQFSNSRSEMNVSTLELGDSALYLCASSLGGTGRHEQYFGPGTRLTVT.

This sequence joins TRBV30 and TRBJ1-4, with a tentative D call TRBD1 (6 bases). CDR3 length: 14 amino acids. The germline V gene encodes CDR1 GTSNPN and CDR2 SVGIG (reference sequence). V lost 2 bases and J 4 bases, leaving 11 bases between the germline ends. CDR3 nucleotides: TGTGCCTGGAGTCCCGACAGGTTTAATGAAAAACTGTTTTTT. This sequence encodes CAWSPDRFNEKLFF.

J is TRBJ1-2 and V is TRBV9; D unresolved. The germline gives CDR1 SGDLS, CDR2 YYNGEE. Trimming took 0 bases from V and 4 from J, leaving 7 bases between them. The CDR3 totals 13 residues. As DNA, the CDR3 is TGTGCCAGCAGCGTAGGCTCTAGCTATGGCTACACCTTC. Translating gives CASSVGSSYGYTF.

This clone was seen a handful of times. The V gene is TRBV6-1, the J gene TRBJ1-4, with D perhaps matching TRBD1 (5 bases). CDR1 is MNHNS, CDR2 SASEGT, per germline. Trimming left V 1 base short and J 5 bases short, with 11 bases between. This CDR3 contains 15 residues. This chain's CDR3 is CASSEGTNQNEKLFF. DNA for the CDR3: TGTGCCAGCAGTGAAGGGACAAACCAAAATGAAAAACTGTTTTTT.